A single T cell receptor beta chain is shown here with its context. Its specificity is unknown. This record comes from a study of T cell repertoires in cytomegalovirus infection. Study context: Epitope selection comprised recently identified HLA-C-restricted CMV epitopes and well-studied HLA-B-restricted CMV epitopes. It was the public TCR beta signatures that indicated both CMV infection and matching HLA type. Study-level points and caveats: HLA-C-restricted CMV clonotypes gave the most frequent clonotype in two of eight donors.

MiXCR, run by TCRdb on the reads, gives a single entry per CDR3 protein. Seen here are some 500,000 distinct CDR3 sequences, roughly 43% observed once, and the top ten hold 48%. The V gene lost 5 bases and the J gene lost 4 bases, with 24 bases spanning the gap. Germline CDR1 is SGHDN and CDR2 is FVKESK. There are 17 residues in the CDR3. This chain connects TRBV14 to TRBJ2-7; D is perhaps TRBD1 or TRBD2 (6 bases each). This specimen consisted of cultured PBMCs, obtained from culture after CMV antigen stimulation. This receptor was obtained from a human donor in good health (CMV status not recorded). Some clones in this sample may be carry-over from other donors' samples. CDR3 sequence (DNA): TGTGCCAGCAGCAAGGGGGGAGGCGGGCTCCCGCCGTACGAGCAGTACTTC. It encodes CASSKGGGGLPPYEQYF.